This TCR beta chain was sequenced in a study of blood T cells in healthy people across ages. Study results and caveats: The long-lived group displayed more naive CD4+ cells, plus higher diversity, than the aged donors did. Among T cells, TCR beta diversity per million cells dropped roughly linearly as age rose. Unsorted PBMC material precluded a definitive naive versus antigen-experienced comparison.

The germline V gene has CDR1 SGHRS and CDR2 YFSETQ. The V gene lost 4 bases and the J gene lost 2 bases, with 19 bases spanning the gap. CDR3 size: 17 residues. A second roughly 6 to 11 cycle PCR used barcoded and J-beta primers. CDR3-containing paired-end reads numbered at least 2.5 million in each sample. From the 5' RACE reads, TCRdb called clonotypes with MiXCR, one entry per CDR3 protein. The sample has 1.6 million or so distinct CDR3 sequences, about 32% seen once. On this clonotype: Its antigen is unidentified.

V usage is TRBV5-1 and J usage is TRBJ2-1; no clear D. This sequence originates from a woman in her thirties in good health. Sequenced input: blood. The DNA of the CDR3 is TGCGCCAGCAGCCTCAAGTCAAAGGCCGACCCCTACAATGAGCAGTTCTTC. Amino acids: CASSLKSKADPYNEQFF.